This T cell receptor beta chain was identified during a study of OX40 agonist ivuxolimab in advanced cancers. Study as a whole: Dose-escalation cases comprised hepatocellular carcinoma, melanoma, renal cell or head and neck cancer. Three patients responded partially, comprising one with hepatocellular carcinoma and two with cutaneous melanoma.

General study findings and limits: Partial responders receiving 0.1-3.0 mg/kg showed among the lowest clonal expansion.

CDR1 is SGHDN and CDR2 is FVKESK in the germline V gene. CDR3 size: 14 residues. Trimming stripped 5 bases from V and 8 bases from J, with 18 bases between. Generated by immunoSEQ multiplex PCR, the TCRdb table keeps only in-frame clones and is missing some. There are over 35,000 clones in the sample; 80% occur only once, and 4.2% lies in the top ten. As for this clone: Its antigen is as yet unknown.

This sequence was found in an adult with an advanced solid tumor such as melanoma, head and neck, liver or kidney cancer. This material consisted of CD4+ or CD8+ T cells sorted from blood, taken in a trial of the OX40 agonist ivuxolimab. The rearrangement uses TRBV14 and TRBJ1-2, with D perhaps matching TRBD1 (6 bases). CDR3 sequence: CASSGGAGRSGYTF. The CDR3 region has the DNA TGTGCCAGCAGCGGGGGGGCAGGGCGATCCGGCTACACCTTC.